The 7 T cell receptor beta chains below all came from one sample that was sequenced in a study of CD8+CD57+ T cells in acquired aplastic anemia. Genomic DNA, the template, was used for profiling of the TCR beta VDJ and CDR3. Each CDR3 protein is one row after TCRdb ran MiXCR on the reads. The data show approximately 99,000 distinct CDR3 sequences, approximately 48% seen once. Material for sequencing was sorted CD4+, CD8+, or CD8+CD57+ T cells (not recorded which) from PBMCs. The receptors originated from a human donor in good health, serving as a control.

The chain carries TRBV19 and TRBJ1-1; D remains unclear. Germline CDR1 is LNHDA and CDR2 is SQIVND (reference sequence). Trimming removed 6 bases from V and 6 bases from J, with 8 bases in between. This CDR3 spans 11 amino acids. The CDR3 DNA reads TGTGCCAGTAGCCTAGGGCCTGAAGCTTTCTTT. Protein: CASSLGPEAFF.

This clonotype appeared a few times. V usage is TRBV2 and J usage is TRBJ1-2; a possible D gene is TRBD1 (5 bases). Looked up from germline, CDR1 is SNHLY and CDR2 is FYNNEI. Trimming cost V 6 bases and J 3 bases, with 11 bases left between them. The CDR3 has 13 amino acids. Here the CDR3 reads CASSGGGHYGYTF. The CDR3 region has the DNA TGTGCCAGCAGCGGGGGAGGGCACTATGGCTACACCTTC.

This rearrangement joins TRBV11-1 to TRBJ2-1, with D hard to call. Trimming left V 2 bases short and J 4 bases short, with 12 bases between. CDR1 is SGHAT, CDR2 FQDESV, per germline (reference sequence). The CDR3 sequence is 15 residues long. The CDR3 DNA reads as TGTGCCAGCAGCTTATTAAGGACCGAATACAATGAGCAGTTCTTC. This translates into CASSLLRTEYNEQFF.

The genes are TRBV20-1 and TRBJ1-6; D unclear. Between the trimmed V and J ends, which lost 5 bases and 14 bases, there was a span of 16 bases. The CDR3 is 12 amino acids. Germline CDR1 reads DFQATT; CDR2 reads SNEGSKA (reference sequence). CDR3 bases: TGCAGTGCTGGTAGTACATCCAGTACCCTCCACTTT. This gives the protein CSAGSTSSTLHF.

This clonotype is labeled medium-sized. V gene TRBV7-2 combines with J gene TRBJ1-5; D gene unclear. Germline assignment: CDR1 SGHTA and CDR2 FQGNSA. The germline V and J ends were trimmed by 7 bases and 2 bases, with 3 bases remaining between them. This CDR3 region has 11 residues. The CDR3 DNA reads TGTGCCAGCAACTGCAATCAGCCCCAGCATTTT. Amino acid sequence: CASNCNQPQHF.

This clonotype was detected many times. V usage is TRBV5-5 and J usage is TRBJ2-1, with D maybe TRBD1 (6 bases). V lost 0 bases and J lost 7, with 11 bases in between. Germline V lookup: CDR1 SGHKS, CDR2 YYEKEE (reference sequence). This CDR3 region has 14 residues. For the CDR3, the DNA is TGTGCCAGCAGCTTGGACAGGGCCCTTAATGAGCAGTTCTTC. It codes for CASSLDRALNEQFF. Using reference TRBV5-5 and TRBJ2-1 for the parts outside the CDR3, the full variable domain is DAGVTQSPTHLIKTRGQQVTLRCSPISGHKSVSWYQQVLGQGPQFIFQYYEKEERGRGNFPDRFSARQFPNYSSELNVNALLLGDSALYLCASSLDRALNEQFFGPGTRLTVL.

V and J are TRBV28 and TRBJ1-1; maybe TRBD1 (5 bases). Germline V gene sequence: CDR1 MDHEN, CDR2 SYDVKM. Trimming took off 3 bases at V and 1 base at J, with 12 bases between the two ends. This CDR3 has 15 residues. CDR3 bases: TGTGCCAGCAGTTTCCCCGACAGCCAGAACACTGAAGCTTTCTTT. Protein sequence: CASSFPDSQNTEAFF.